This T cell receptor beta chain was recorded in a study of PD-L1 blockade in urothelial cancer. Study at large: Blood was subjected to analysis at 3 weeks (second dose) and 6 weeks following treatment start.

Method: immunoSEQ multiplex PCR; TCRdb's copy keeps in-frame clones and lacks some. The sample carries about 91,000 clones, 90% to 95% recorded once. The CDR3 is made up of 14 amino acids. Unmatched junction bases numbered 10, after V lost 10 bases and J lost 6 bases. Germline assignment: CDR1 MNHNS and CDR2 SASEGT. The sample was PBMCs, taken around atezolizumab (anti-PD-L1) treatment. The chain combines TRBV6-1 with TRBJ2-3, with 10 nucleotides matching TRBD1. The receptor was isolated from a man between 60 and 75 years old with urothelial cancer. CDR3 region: CAIRPGQGWDTQYF. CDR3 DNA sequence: TGTGCCATCCGACCGGGACAGGGGTGGGATACGCAGTATTTT.